Listed here are 32 T cell receptor beta chains from one sample, sequenced in a study of resident and recirculating memory T cells in vitiligo. Produced via immunoSEQ multiplex PCR; TCRdb's table is partial and in-frame only. The sample yields more than 65,000 clones, approximately 93% seen once. The specimen was blood. Receptor source: a male donor with vitiligo.

V is TRBV7-9 and J is TRBJ2-7; possibly TRBD2 for D (6 bases). Trimming removed 3 bases at V and 4 bases at J, with 13 bases between. The CDR3 runs 14 residues. CDR1 is SEHNR, CDR2 FQNEAQ, per germline (reference sequence). CDR3 sequence: CASSFGGDGYEQYF. The CDR3 DNA reads as TGTGCCAGCAGCTTTGGAGGGGACGGATACGAGCAGTACTTC.

The V gene is TRBV6-5, the J gene TRBJ2-1, with 8 bases lining up with TRBD2. Unmatched junction bases numbered 8, after V lost 5 bases and J lost 5 bases. The CDR3 covers 15 residues. Germline CDR1 MNHEY, CDR2 SVGAGI. The CDR3 loop is CASSPSGAGDNEQFF. As DNA, the CDR3 is TGTGCCAGCAGTCCCAGTGGAGCGGGAGACAATGAGCAGTTCTTC.

This clone has just one count. The chain has TRBV4-1 and TRBJ2-7; D ambiguous. The CDR3 is 11 residues long. Per the germline V gene, CDR1 is MGHRA and CDR2 is YSYEKL. Trimming cost V 3 bases and J 4 bases, with 4 bases left between them. The CDR3, as DNA: TGCGCCAGCAGCCACCGTTACGAGCAGTACTTC. This translates into CASSHRYEQYF.

This chain joins TRBV7-9 and TRBJ1-1; 8 bases match TRBD1. The V gene's germline CDR1 is SEHNR and CDR2 FQNEAQ (reference sequence). Trimming removed 7 bases from V and 6 bases from J; junction bases left unmatched: 7. The CDR3 is 13 residues long. CDR3 coding DNA: TGTGCCAGCATCCCAGGGGACAGGCCTGAAGCTTTCTTT. Its protein is CASIPGDRPEAFF.

The genes are TRBV28 and TRBJ2-1; 9 bases match TRBD1. Germline V gives CDR1 MDHEN, CDR2 SYDVKM. There are 17 residues in the CDR3. V lost 6 bases to trimming and J lost 3 bases; unmatched junction nucleotides: 12. CDR3 residues: CASRPPVGTGIYNEQFF. CDR3 nucleotides: TGTGCCAGCAGGCCACCCGTGGGGACAGGGATCTACAATGAGCAGTTCTTC.

The chain has TRBV30 and TRBJ2-7; D is unresolved. The CDR3 has 11 residues. With 0 bases removed from V and 9 bases from J, the gap between germline ends came to 9 bases. Germline V gene sequence: CDR1 GTSNPN, CDR2 SVGIG (reference sequence). The CDR3 coding sequence is TGTGCCTGGAGTGTGGGCTTAAGGCAGTACTTC. This encodes CAWSVGLRQYF.

For the CDR3, the DNA is TGTGCCAGCAGCTTGCGAACAACTAACTATGGCTACACCTTC. It translates to CASSLRTTNYGYTF. The chain links TRBV5-5 to TRBJ1-2; unclear D gene. Per the germline V gene, CDR1 is SGHKS and CDR2 is YYEKEE (reference sequence). The CDR3 is made up of 14 amino acids. V dropped 1 base and J dropped 0 bases, with 7 bases sitting between them.

V usage is TRBV7-3 and J usage is TRBJ2-6; no clear D gene. This CDR3 region has 17 residues. CDR1 and CDR2 (germline): SGHTA, FQGTGA. Trimming took off 5 bases at V and 0 bases at J, with 14 bases between the two ends. CDR3 DNA sequence: TGTGCCAGCAGCCCCAACCACCTACGCTCTGGGGCCAACGTCCTGACTTTC. The encoded protein is CASSPNHLRSGANVLTF.

The chain combines TRBV2 with TRBJ1-6, with D uncertain. CDR3 length equals 12 residues. Germline CDR1 and CDR2: SNHLY and FYNNEI. Trimming took 3 bases from V and 7 from J, leaving 4 bases between them. CDR3 sequence: CASSDQNSPLHF. Here the CDR3 DNA reads TGTGCCAGCAGTGATCAGAATTCACCCCTCCACTTT.

The V and J genes are TRBV19 and TRBJ2-3, with 9 bases identical to TRBD1. There are 15 residues in the CDR3. After removal of 3 bases from V and 10 bases from J, the junction contained 11 bases not matched to a gene. The V gene's germline CDR1 is LNHDA and CDR2 SQIVND (reference sequence). Here the CDR3 DNA reads TGTGCCAGTAGTATCCGGGACAGGGCAAATGGGGCGCAGTATTTT. This sequence encodes CASSIRDRANGAQYF.

The chain employs TRBV2 and TRBJ1-2, with a weak D call TRBD1 (5 bases). Trimming took 10 bases from V and 1 from J, leaving 10 bases between them. Germline values: CDR1 SNHLY, CDR2 FYNNEI. This CDR3 has 12 residues. The CDR3 is CATYDSNYGYTF. In DNA, the CDR3 is TGTGCCACCTACGACAGTAACTATGGCTACACCTTC. The whole variable domain, filled in from reference TRBV2 and TRBJ1-2, reads EPEVTQTPSHQVTQMGQEVILRCVPISNHLYFYWYRQILGQKVEFLVSFYNNEISEKSEIFDDQFSVERPDGSNFTLKIRSTKLEDSAMYFCATYDSNYGYTFGSGTRLTVV.

The rearrangement links TRBV5-1 to TRBJ2-1, with 7 bases matching TRBD1. Germline V CDR1 and CDR2: SGHRS, YFSETQ. Germline trimming cut 4 bases from V and 7 bases from J; bases unmatched to any gene: 8. The CDR3 contains 14 residues. CDR3 DNA sequence: TGCGCCAGCAGCATTCCCGGGACAGCGAATGAGCAGTTCTTC. Amino acid sequence: CASSIPGTANEQFF.

V is TRBV19 and J is TRBJ1-4; unclear D gene. Trimming took 6 bases from V and 0 from J, leaving 17 bases between them. CDR1 and CDR2 (germline): LNHDA, SQIVND (reference sequence). The CDR3 runs 17 residues. In nucleotides, the CDR3 is TGTGCCAGTAGGAACTGGGCAGGCGTTGCAACTAATGAAAAACTGTTTTTT. This gives the protein CASRNWAGVATNEKLFF.

V is TRBV6-5 and J is TRBJ1-1; 7 bases agree with TRBD1. Germline V gene lookup returns CDR1 MNHEY and CDR2 SVGAGI. CDR3 length equals 16 residues. Trimming took 0 bases from V and 1 from J; bases not matched to a gene: 5. In nucleotides, the CDR3 is TGTGCCAGCAGTTACTCTGCGGGACAGAGGAACACTGAAGCTTTCTTT. This translates into CASSYSAGQRNTEAFF.

The V and J genes are TRBV9 and TRBJ2-5; 7 bases are a match to TRBD1. Germline-derived CDR1 and CDR2 are SGDLS and YYNGEE. V gave up 0 bases and J gave up 3 bases; unmatched junction bases: 5. The CDR3 runs 15 residues. The CDR3 region has the DNA TGTGCCAGCAGCGTAGAGACAGGGAGAGAAGAGACCCAGTACTTC. Protein sequence: CASSVETGREETQYF.

This chain joins TRBV27 and TRBJ2-1; D perhaps matches TRBD2 (5 bases). The CDR3 length is 11 residues. V lost 7 bases and J lost 8, with 9 bases in between. CDR1 is MNHEY and CDR2 is SMNVEV in the germline V gene (reference sequence). The CDR3 bases are TGTGCCAGCACCTCGCGGGATGAGCAGTTCTTC. It translates to CASTSRDEQFF.

V usage is TRBV11-2 and J usage is TRBJ2-5; 8 bases are shared with TRBD2. This CDR3 spans 15 amino acids. The germline gives CDR1 SGHAT, CDR2 FQNNGV. V lost 0 bases and J lost 7; bases outside the gene matches: 7. The chain's CDR3 is CASSLDQGGGPTQYF. The CDR3 nucleotides read TGTGCCAGCAGCTTAGATCAGGGCGGGGGGCCGACCCAGTACTTC.

The chain employs TRBV28 and TRBJ1-5; tentative D call: TRBD1 (6 bases). The V gene lost 3 bases and the J gene lost 0 bases, with 9 bases spanning the gap. Germline V lookup: CDR1 MDHEN, CDR2 SYDVKM. The CDR3 runs 15 residues. The CDR3 spells CASSLRGYSNQPQHF. The CDR3 DNA reads TGTGCCAGCAGTTTGAGGGGGTATAGCAATCAGCCCCAGCATTTT.

The gene calls are TRBV5-8 and TRBJ1-2; the D gene is possibly TRBD1 (5 bases). From germline, CDR1 is SGHTS and CDR2 YDEGEE. The CDR3 is 14 residues long. Deletions cut 1 base from V and 6 bases from J, with 13 bases between. The CDR3 sequence is CASSLIVREHGYTF. The CDR3 region has the DNA TGTGCCAGCAGCTTGATAGTCAGGGAACATGGCTACACCTTC.

Only a few counts were recorded for this clone. The chain's CDR3 is CASSYDRPNTEAFF. For the CDR3, the DNA is TGTGCCAGCAGTTACGACAGGCCGAACACTGAAGCTTTCTTT. V usage is TRBV6-5 and J usage is TRBJ1-1; D possibly corresponds to TRBD1 (6 bases). V lost 2 bases and J 1 base, leaving 8 bases between the germline ends. From germline, CDR1 is MNHEY and CDR2 SVGAGI. There are 14 residues in the CDR3.

Here the CDR3 reads CASSLAQPPGSGANVLTF. CDR3 nucleotides: TGTGCCAGCAGCTTGGCCCAGCCCCCAGGCTCTGGGGCCAACGTCCTGACTTTC. The genes are TRBV11-1 and TRBJ2-6; D gene ambiguous. The CDR3 length is 18 residues. The V gene lost 3 bases and the J gene lost 0 bases, with 15 bases spanning the gap. Germline V gives CDR1 SGHAT, CDR2 FQDESV (reference sequence).

The chain couples TRBV5-1 to TRBJ1-6, with D possibly being TRBD1 (6 bases). Germline CDR1 SGHRS, CDR2 YFSETQ. The CDR3 loop spans 15 amino acids. Deletions cut 5 bases from V and 3 bases from J, with 12 bases between. CDR3 DNA: TGCGCCAGCAGACAAAGACAGGACTATAATTCACCCCTCCACTTT. Translated: CASRQRQDYNSPLHF.

The chain joins TRBV7-9 to TRBJ2-1; 7 bases map to TRBD1. CDR1 and CDR2 (germline): SEHNR, FQNEAQ (reference sequence). The CDR3 is made up of 12 amino acids. Unmatched junction bases numbered 2, after V lost 6 bases and J lost 6 bases. The CDR3, as DNA: TGTGCCAGCAGGAGACAGGGCAATGAGCAGTTCTTC. It codes for CASRRQGNEQFF.

This chain joins TRBV6-5 and TRBJ1-1; TRBD1 aligns across 9 bases. The V gene end was trimmed by 2 bases and the J gene end by 3 bases; junction bases not matched to a gene: 4. Germline lookup yields CDR1 MNHEY and CDR2 SVGAGI. The CDR3 is made up of 15 amino acids. CDR3 nucleotides: TGTGCCAGCAGTTACGGGGGACAGGGATACACTGAAGCTTTCTTT. It encodes CASSYGGQGYTEAFF.

The chain joins TRBV27 to TRBJ2-5; D possibly corresponds to TRBD1 (6 bases). From germline, CDR1 is MNHEY and CDR2 SMNVEV (reference sequence). V was clipped by 4 bases and J by 2 bases, with 17 bases between them. The length of the CDR3 is 16 residues. The CDR3 nucleotides are TGTGCCAGCAGTTACTTAATACAGGGCCAGCAAGAGACCCAGTACTTC. It is translated as CASSYLIQGQQETQYF.

This CDR3 reads CASSSGGQDYEQYF. The CDR3 nucleotides read TGTGCCAGCAGTTCGGGGGGGCAGGATTACGAGCAGTACTTC. The rearrangement links TRBV6-5 to TRBJ2-5; 8 positions agree with TRBD2. The closer fit of TRBJ2-7 to the DNA end suggests the J call may be wrong. CDR1 MNHEY and CDR2 SVGAGI come from the germline V gene. The CDR3 spans 14 residues.

The V gene is TRBV19, the J gene TRBJ2-7; D perhaps matches TRBD1 (5 bases). V dropped 6 bases and J dropped 6 bases, with 15 bases sitting between them. This CDR3 is built from 13 residues. The germline gives CDR1 LNHDA, CDR2 SQIVND (reference sequence). DNA for the CDR3: TGTGCCAGTAGCACGACCCGCCAGGGCGAGCAGTACTTC. It is translated as CASSTTRQGEQYF.

V is TRBV7-2 and J is TRBJ1-3, with 8 bases lining up with TRBD1. The CDR3 spans 17 residues. V shed 0 bases, J shed 0 bases, and the junction held 4 bases outside the gene matches. Germline CDR1 SGHTA, CDR2 FQGNSA. The CDR3 sequence is CASSLADRGVSGNTIYF. The CDR3 nucleotides are TGTGCCAGCAGCTTAGCCGACAGGGGAGTCTCTGGAAACACCATATATTTT.

The gene calls are TRBV5-4 and TRBJ2-7; TRBD2 agrees at 9 bases. This CDR3 has 14 residues. V dropped 5 bases and J dropped 6; count of bases not matched to a gene: 9. CDR1 and CDR2 (germline): SGHNT, YYREEE (reference sequence). This CDR3 is CASSRGGADGEQYF. The CDR3 nucleotides read TGTGCCAGCAGTCGCGGGGGGGCCGATGGCGAGCAGTACTTC.

The chain carries TRBV5-4 and TRBJ1-1; no clear D. The length of the CDR3 is 12 residues. Germline V gene data show CDR1 as SGHNT and CDR2 as YYREEE (reference sequence). V lost 2 bases, J lost 7 bases, and 9 bases lay in between. CDR3 in amino acids: CASSFYRYEAFF. The CDR3 coding sequence is TGTGCCAGCAGCTTCTACAGATATGAAGCTTTCTTT.

This chain uses TRBV2 with TRBJ1-2; no definite D call. This CDR3 is built from 14 residues. V was clipped by 5 bases and J by 6 bases, with 16 bases between them. Germline CDR1 and CDR2: SNHLY and FYNNEI. CDR3 amino acids: CASSPRWASDGYTF. In DNA form, the CDR3 reads TGTGCCAGCAGTCCCCGGTGGGCTTCTGATGGCTACACCTTC. Based on the CDR3 plus reference TRBV2 and TRBJ1-2, the full variable domain is EPEVTQTPSHQVTQMGQEVILRCVPISNHLYFYWYRQILGQKVEFLVSFYNNEISEKSEIFDDQFSVERPDGSNFTLKIRSTKLEDSAMYFCASSPRWASDGYTFGSGTRLTVV.

CDR3 in DNA: TGCGCCAGCAGCCAAGACGACCTACAGGGAGGGTTAGGTGGGGAGCAGTACTTC. It yields the protein CASSQDDLQGGLGGEQYF. V is TRBV4-1 and J is TRBJ2-7; the D gene is possibly TRBD2 (7 bases). Germline CDR1 is MGHRA and CDR2 is YSYEKL. The CDR3 runs to 18 residues. V gave up 0 bases and J gave up 7 bases, with 25 bases separating them.